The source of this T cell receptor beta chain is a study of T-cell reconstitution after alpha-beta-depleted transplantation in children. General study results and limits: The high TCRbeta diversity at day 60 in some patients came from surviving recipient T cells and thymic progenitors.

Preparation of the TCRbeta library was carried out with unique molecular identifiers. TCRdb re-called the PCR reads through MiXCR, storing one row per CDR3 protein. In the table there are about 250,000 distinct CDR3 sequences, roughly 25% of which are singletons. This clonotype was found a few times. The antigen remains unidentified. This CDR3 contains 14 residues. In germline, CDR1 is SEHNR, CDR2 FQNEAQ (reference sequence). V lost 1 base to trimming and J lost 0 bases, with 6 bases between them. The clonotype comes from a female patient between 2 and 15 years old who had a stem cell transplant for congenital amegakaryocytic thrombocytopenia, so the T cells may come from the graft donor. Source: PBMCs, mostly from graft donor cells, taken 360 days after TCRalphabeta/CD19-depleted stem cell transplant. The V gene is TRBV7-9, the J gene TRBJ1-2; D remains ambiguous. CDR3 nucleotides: TGTGCCAGCAGCTTAGGACATTCTAACTATGGCTACACCTTC. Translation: CASSLGHSNYGYTF.